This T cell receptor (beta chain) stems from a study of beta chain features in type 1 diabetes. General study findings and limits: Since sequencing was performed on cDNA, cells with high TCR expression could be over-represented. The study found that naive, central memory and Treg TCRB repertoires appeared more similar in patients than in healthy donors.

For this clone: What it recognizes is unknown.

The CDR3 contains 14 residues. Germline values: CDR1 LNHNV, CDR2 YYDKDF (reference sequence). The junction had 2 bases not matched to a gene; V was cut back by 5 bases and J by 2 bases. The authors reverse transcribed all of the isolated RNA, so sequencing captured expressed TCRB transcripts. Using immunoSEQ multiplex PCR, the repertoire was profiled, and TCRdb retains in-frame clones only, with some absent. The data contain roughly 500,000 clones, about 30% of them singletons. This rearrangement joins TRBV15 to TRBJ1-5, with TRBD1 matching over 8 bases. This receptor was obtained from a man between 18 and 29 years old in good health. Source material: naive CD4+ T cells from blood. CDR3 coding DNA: TGTGCCACCAGCCCGACAGGGGGCAATCAGCCCCAGCATTTT. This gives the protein CATSPTGGNQPQHF.